The 29 T cell receptor beta chains below come from one sample, sequenced in a study of shared clonotypes between healthy human individuals. Some clones are missing from TCRdb's copy, which holds only in-frame ones; the method was immunoSEQ multiplex PCR. This sample yields about half a million clones, of which 79% are seen a single time; about 12% belongs to the top ten. Sequencing used PBMCs. The receptor set was obtained from a woman aged 40-49 years in good health. Some clones in this sample may be carry-over from other donors' samples.

The chain carries TRBV7-3 and TRBJ2-3, with 7 positions matching TRBD2. Germline V gene data show CDR1 as SGHTA and CDR2 as FQGTGA. This CDR3 is 15 amino acids long. Unmatched junction bases numbered 5, after V lost 5 bases and J lost 0 bases. The CDR3 spells CASSLGSGSTDTQYF. The CDR3 DNA sequence: TGTGCCAGCAGCCTAGGTAGCGGGAGCACAGATACGCAGTATTTT.

The chain carries TRBV27 and TRBJ2-5, with no clear D. The CDR3 is 13 amino acids. Trimming left V 5 bases short and J 1 base short, with 8 bases between. Looked up from germline, CDR1 is MNHEY and CDR2 is SMNVEV (reference sequence). In nucleotides, the CDR3 is TGTGCCAGCAGTGCCGGCCCCCAAGAGACCCAGTACTTC. Its protein product is CASSAGPQETQYF.

This clone was seen a handful of times. The V call is TRBV10-3, the J call TRBJ2-5, with TRBD1 identical over 7 bases. Germline V gene sequence: CDR1 ENHRY, CDR2 SYGVKD. The length of the CDR3 is 15 residues. V shed 5 bases, J shed 2 bases, and the junction held 8 bases outside the gene matches. CDR3 amino acids: CAISSTGQEQETQYF. The DNA for the CDR3 is TGTGCCATCAGTTCTACAGGACAGGAACAAGAGACCCAGTACTTC.

Only a few counts were recorded for this clone. This chain uses TRBV4-2 with TRBJ1-3; D is unclear. Germline assignment: CDR1 LGHNA and CDR2 YNFKEQ. The CDR3 is made up of 15 amino acids. Trimming took 0 bases from V and 4 from J, leaving 10 bases between them. CDR3 nucleotides: TGTGCCAGCAGCCAAGATTCCCGGGCAGGAAACACCATATATTTT. This sequence encodes CASSQDSRAGNTIYF.

The chain links TRBV18 to TRBJ2-3; 11 positions agree with TRBD2. With 2 bases clipped from V and 2 bases from J, the junction kept 3 bases outside the gene matches. Germline CDR1 reads KGHSH; CDR2 reads LQKENI. The CDR3 has 16 amino acids. The CDR3 DNA is TGTGCCAGCTCACCAGAACTAGCGGGAGCCACAGATACGCAGTATTTT. As protein: CASSPELAGATDTQYF.

The chain recombines TRBV5-1 with TRBJ1-4; D gene unclear. CDR1 and CDR2 from the germline V gene are SGHRS and YFSETQ. The length of the CDR3 is 13 residues. Trimming pared 4 bases from V and 4 bases from J, leaving 8 bases between. CDR3 DNA: TGCGCCAGCAGCCGTGGGGATAATGAAAAACTGTTTTTT. Translated: CASSRGDNEKLFF.

The chain couples TRBV29-1 to TRBJ1-5, with TRBD1 identical over 10 bases. CDR1 is SQVTM, CDR2 ANQGSEA, per germline. After removal of 6 bases from V and 6 bases from J, the junction contained 8 bases not matched to a gene. CDR3 length equals 14 residues. CDR3 coding DNA: TGCAGCGTCACGACAGGGGGCTCACCTCAGCCCCAGCATTTT. It yields the protein CSVTTGGSPQPQHF.

The CDR3 spells CTSSHDLAGGGETQYF. CDR3 DNA sequence: TGCACCAGCAGCCATGACTTAGCGGGAGGGGGGGAGACCCAGTACTTC. The chain is built from TRBV1 and TRBJ2-5; the table's TRBD2 call for D was not verified on the DNA. TRBV1 is designated a pseudogene. The CDR3 loop spans 16 amino acids.

This chain links TRBV9 with TRBJ2-3, with D maybe TRBD2 (6 bases). The V end was cut by 4 bases, the J end by 6 bases, with 24 bases between. CDR1 and CDR2 from the germline V gene are SGDLS and YYNGEE. There are 17 residues in the CDR3. CDR3 in amino acids: CASSPGGSGQRSDTQYF. CDR3 bases: TGTGCCAGCAGCCCCGGGGGTAGCGGCCAGAGGTCGGATACGCAGTATTTT.

This clone was counted a few times. Different DNA sequences within this sample yield the same CDR3. V usage is TRBV7-2 and J usage is TRBJ2-7; D is possibly TRBD2 (6 bases). The CDR3 contains 13 residues. V lost 0 bases and J 6 bases, leaving 9 bases between the germline ends. CDR1 and CDR2 from the germline V gene are SGHTA and FQGNSA. The CDR3 DNA sequence: TGTGCCAGCAGCTTAGCGGGAGGTGTCGAGCAGTACTTC. Translating gives CASSLAGGVEQYF.

V and J are TRBV4-3 and TRBJ2-2; possibly TRBD2 for D (6 bases). V lost 4 bases, J lost 5 bases, and 17 bases lay in between. CDR1 and CDR2 (germline): LGHNA, YSLEER. The CDR3 contains 16 residues. The CDR3 nucleotides read TGCGCCAGCAGCCCCACAGAACGGGGGTGGACCGGGGAGCTGTTTTTT. It specifies CASSPTERGWTGELFF.

This clone was counted ten times or more. The CDR3 coding sequence is TGTGCCAGCAGTGAGGGGAACGCCCACACAGATACGCAGTATTTT. Translated, it gives CASSEGNAHTDTQYF. The chain is built from TRBV6-4 and TRBJ2-3; D is uncertain. In germline, CDR1 is MRHNA, CDR2 SNTAGT. V dropped 3 bases and J dropped 2 bases, with 12 bases sitting between them. This CDR3 is built from 15 residues.

As for this clone: Likely a read error: the CDR3 ends without its conserved phenylalanine or tryptophan. CDR3 amino acids: CAVSGRASYEQYL. Here the CDR3 DNA reads TGTGCCGTTAGCGGGAGGGCCTCTTACGAGCAGTACCTC. This chain connects TRBV30 to TRBJ2-7, with 11 bases lining up with TRBD2. The CDR3 is 13 amino acids. V was pared by 8 bases and J by 4 bases, with 7 bases of the junction left unmatched. From germline, CDR1 is GTSNPN and CDR2 SVGIG (reference sequence).

This chain connects TRBV5-1 to TRBJ2-5; D could derive from TRBD1 or TRBD2 (5 bases each). This CDR3 is built from 15 residues. Germline CDR1 SGHRS, CDR2 YFSETQ. Trimming removed 0 bases from V and 5 bases from J, with 14 bases in between. The CDR3 nucleotides are TGCGCCAGCAGCTTGGCGCAGGGCGGGCCTGAGACCCAGTACTTC. Translating gives CASSLAQGGPETQYF.

This rearrangement joins TRBV6-5 to TRBJ1-2; D gene uncertain. CDR1 is MNHEY and CDR2 is SVGAGI in the germline V gene. This CDR3 contains 14 residues. The ends were cut back, 3 bases at V and 7 bases at J, with 15 bases in the middle. The CDR3 spells CASSYDPTKGGYTF. CDR3 bases: TGTGCCAGCAGTTATGACCCTACTAAGGGTGGCTACACCTTC.

The chain links TRBV2 to TRBJ1-4; D gene ambiguous. The CDR3 length is 15 residues. V shed 8 bases and J shed 0 bases, with 13 bases lying between them. CDR1 and CDR2 (germline): SNHLY, FYNNEI. The CDR3 DNA follows: TGTGCCAGCGGGAAAAAACGTGCAACTAATGAAAAACTGTTTTTT. This codes for CASGKKRATNEKLFF.

This clone showed up just once. The chain uses TRBV27 and TRBJ1-1; a possible D gene is TRBD1 (6 bases). CDR1 MNHEY and CDR2 SMNVEV come from the germline V gene (reference sequence). The CDR3 contains 17 residues. V lost 1 base, J lost 1 base, and 16 bases lay in between. CDR3 amino acids: CASSLYQLGAGNTEAFF. CDR3 sequence (DNA): TGTGCCAGCAGTTTATACCAGCTGGGGGCGGGGAACACTGAAGCTTTCTTT.

This chain joins TRBV7-2 and TRBJ2-2; 8 bases map to TRBD2. This CDR3 is built from 15 residues. J was trimmed by 0 bases and V by 5 bases; bases with no gene match: 2. CDR1 and CDR2 from the germline V gene are SGHTA and FQGNSA. The CDR3 reads CASSTLAANTGELFF. The CDR3 DNA is TGTGCCAGCAGCACACTAGCGGCGAACACCGGGGAGCTGTTTTTT. Full variable domain (rest looked up from reference TRBV7-2 and TRBJ2-2): GAGVSQSPSNKVTEKGKDVELRCDPISGHTALYWYRQSLGQGLEFLIYFQGNSAPDKSGLPSDRFSAERTGGSVSTLTIQRTQQEDSAVYLCASSTLAANTGELFFGEGSRLTVL.

As to this clone: Distinct nucleotide sequences in the sample also encode this CDR3. The genes are TRBV27 and TRBJ1-1; no clear D. Germline values: CDR1 MNHEY, CDR2 SMNVEV (reference sequence). Trimming left V 2 bases short and J 0 bases short, with 4 bases between. This CDR3 spans 13 amino acids. For the CDR3, the DNA is TGTGCCAGCAGTTTAGTAGTGAACACTGAAGCTTTCTTT. It translates to CASSLVVNTEAFF.

This clone was detected only once. The chain carries TRBV7-3 and TRBJ2-1; D is uncertain. Germline CDR1 is SGHTA and CDR2 is FQGTGA. This CDR3 comprises 14 residues. V was shortened by 0 bases and J by 10 bases, with 13 bases between the two germline ends. The CDR3 reads CASSLTPVRREQFF. In DNA form, the CDR3 reads TGTGCCAGCAGCTTAACCCCCGTACGTAGAGAGCAGTTCTTC.

The V and J genes are TRBV19 and TRBJ2-5; possibly TRBD2 for D (7 bases). The V end was cut by 8 bases, the J end by 3 bases, with 13 bases between. Germline CDR1 and CDR2: LNHDA and SQIVND (reference sequence). CDR3 length: 13 residues. DNA for the CDR3: TGTGCCAGTGCCCGAGGGGGGGAAGAGACCCAGTACTTC. This gives the protein CASARGGEETQYF.

The genes are TRBV7-2 and TRBJ2-7, with no clear D. From germline, CDR1 is SGHTA and CDR2 FQGNSA. Trimming stripped 5 bases from V and 3 bases from J, with 5 bases between. The CDR3 consists of 11 residues. Here the CDR3 DNA reads TGTGCCAGCAGCACGCTCTACGAGCAGTACTTC. This gives the protein CASSTLYEQYF. Together with reference TRBV7-2 and TRBJ2-7, the CDR3 gives the full variable domain: GAGVSQSPSNKVTEKGKDVELRCDPISGHTALYWYRQSLGQGLEFLIYFQGNSAPDKSGLPSDRFSAERTGGSVSTLTIQRTQQEDSAVYLCASSTLYEQYFGPGTRLTVT.

This clone has only one observation. The V call is TRBV7-9, the J call TRBJ2-4; D uncertain. The CDR3 is made up of 14 amino acids. Germline V CDR1 and CDR2: SEHNR, FQNEAQ (reference sequence). With 5 bases removed from V and 8 bases from J, the gap between germline ends came to 16 bases. CDR3 sequence: CASSLLVPWDIQYF. The DNA of the CDR3 is TGTGCCAGCAGCCTTTTGGTACCTTGGGACATTCAGTACTTC.

This clone showed up just a few times. Other DNA sequences from this sample encode an identical CDR3 as well. The rearrangement links TRBV7-8 to TRBJ1-1; 7 bases are a match to TRBD1. The length of the CDR3 is 15 residues. With 0 bases clipped from V and 2 bases from J, the junction kept 3 bases outside the gene matches. Germline loops: CDR1 SGHVS, CDR2 FQNEAQ. CDR3 protein: CASSLAGGGNTEAFF. In DNA form, the CDR3 reads TGTGCCAGCAGCTTAGCAGGGGGCGGCAACACTGAAGCTTTCTTT.

This rearrangement joins TRBV29-1 to TRBJ1-1; TRBD1 agrees at 7 bases. In germline, CDR1 is SQVTM, CDR2 ANQGSEA. The CDR3 has 13 amino acids. Germline trimming cut 7 bases from V and 1 base from J; bases unmatched to any gene: 6. Here the CDR3 reads CSGQQGRNTEAFF. The CDR3 bases are TGCAGCGGTCAACAGGGGAGGAACACTGAAGCTTTCTTT.

The V gene is TRBV10-3, the J gene TRBJ2-7; D is ambiguous. CDR1 and CDR2 (germline): ENHRY, SYGVKD. This CDR3 is built from 15 residues. The V end lost 8 bases, the J end lost 3 bases, and 20 bases lay between the germline ends. The CDR3, as DNA: TGTGCCATCGCCCGGCAGTACAGTGCTGGCTACGAGCAGTACTTC. Amino acids: CAIARQYSAGYEQYF.

The chain employs TRBV6-1 and TRBJ1-1; no clear D. The germline V gene has CDR1 MNHNS and CDR2 SASEGT. The V gene lost 1 base and the J gene lost 4 bases, with 19 bases spanning the gap. This CDR3 has 17 residues. The CDR3 is CASSEGNTGSWSTEAFF. CDR3 DNA sequence: TGTGCCAGCAGTGAAGGGAACACGGGCAGCTGGAGCACTGAAGCTTTCTTT.

For this clone: The same CDR3 arises from other DNA sequences in this sample as well. The chain carries TRBV28 and TRBJ2-7; 7 positions match TRBD1. Germline CDR1 and CDR2: MDHEN and SYDVKM. This CDR3 is 15 amino acids long. The junction had 9 bases not matched to a gene; V was cut back by 6 bases and J by 1 base. The CDR3 region has the DNA TGTGCCAGCAGGAGTACAGGGGCCGGATCCTACGAGCAGTACTTC. It yields the protein CASRSTGAGSYEQYF.

The chain carries TRBV9 and TRBJ2-1; 7 positions match TRBD2. Germline V gives CDR1 SGDLS, CDR2 YYNGEE. The CDR3 consists of 15 residues. The J segment lost 2 bases and the V segment lost 4 bases, leaving 6 bases of the junction unmatched. The CDR3 protein is CASSPAGLPYNEQFF. The DNA for the CDR3 is TGTGCCAGCAGCCCAGCGGGACTTCCCTACAATGAGCAGTTCTTC.